These T cell receptor beta chains were read from a single sample in a study of patients and donors after allogeneic stem cell transplantation. TCRdb independently ran MiXCR on the RT-PCR reads; one entry per CDR3 protein. This repertoire shows about 200,000 distinct CDR3 sequences, around two fifths found once; its top ten account for around a tenth. Sample: blood, either unsorted or a sorted T cell fraction (not recorded which). The receptors stem from a human donor who was either an allogeneic HSCT recipient or a stem cell or donor lymphocyte infusion donor (not recorded which). It is not recorded whose cells these are; they may come from a transplant donor. Each CDR3 is given with its conserved first and last residue. A D gene is named only where the DNA matches it firmly. Clone size is not always given. Where it is, it says once, few, many or a class for expanded clones.

>.|TRBV20-1|.|TRBJ1-6
CSARDPRSGQQNSPLHF
TGCAGTGCTAGAGATCCCCGCTCCGGACAGCAAAATTCACCCCTCCACTTT
>.|TRBV4-3|.|TRBJ1-5
CASSQVLQGPSRPQHF
TGCGCCAGCAGCCAAGTCCTCCAGGGACCCTCCCGGCCCCAGCATTTT
>.|TRBV4-1|.|TRBJ1-2
CASSQDELSNYGYTF
TGCGCCAGCAGCCAAGATGAGCTCTCCAACTATGGCTACACCTTC
>few|TRBV4-2|TRBD1|TRBJ1-6
CASSQPPGTGDYSYNSPLHF
TGTGCCAGCAGCCAACCGCCTGGGACAGGGGATTACTCCTATAATTCACCCCTCCACTTT
>.|TRBV5-8|TRBD1|TRBJ1-1
CASSGRQGTEAFF
TGTGCCAGCAGCGGGCGACAGGGCACTGAAGCTTTCTTT
>few|TRBV5-1|.|TRBJ1-2
CASSPGTHYGYTF
TGCGCCAGCAGCCCAGGGACTCACTATGGCTACACCTTC
>many|TRBV28|TRBD1|TRBJ1-2
CASSLPRTGDGYTF
TGTGCCAGCAGCCTGCCCCGGACAGGGGATGGCTACACCTTC
>.|TRBV27|.|TRBJ1-5
CASSKNGYSNQPQHF
TGTGCCAGCAGTAAAAACGGGTATAGCAATCAGCCCCAGCATTTT
>few|TRBV12-3/TRBV12-4|.|TRBJ1-2
CASSGGRYGYTF
TGTGCCAGCAGTGGGGGCAGATATGGCTACACCTTC
>few|TRBV28|.|TRBJ2-7
CASNPPGRIYEQYF
TGTGCCAGCAATCCACCAGGGAGGATTTACGAGCAGTACTTC
>.|TRBV5-1|.|TRBJ1-2
CASSNSDSRGYTF
TGCGCCAGCAGCAATTCGGACAGTCGTGGCTACACCTTC
>few|TRBV12-3/TRBV12-4|.|TRBJ1-5
CASSLGQANSNQPQHF
TGTGCCAGCAGCTTGGGCCAGGCTAATAGCAATCAGCCCCAGCATTTT
>.|TRBV4-3|.|TRBJ2-7
CASSQDISGSYEQYF
TGCGCCAGCAGCCAAGATATAAGCGGATCCTACGAGCAGTACTTC
>.|TRBV7-2|.|TRBJ1-6
CASSPLLTLSSYNSPLHF
TGTGCCAGCAGCCCCCTTCTTACGCTGAGCTCCTATAATTCACCCCTCCACTTT
>.|TRBV4-1|.|TRBJ1-4
CASSQRTETATNEKLFF
TGCGCCAGCAGCCAAAGGACAGAAACAGCAACTAATGAAAAACTGTTTTTT
>few|TRBV20-1|.|TRBJ2-7
CSAYGTSYEQYF
TGCAGTGCTTATGGGACCTCCTACGAGCAGTACTTC
>.|TRBV7-3|.|TRBJ2-3
CASSLRQPSDTQYF
TGTGCCAGCAGCTTACGGCAGCCCTCAGATACGCAGTATTTT
>.|TRBV29-1|.|TRBJ2-1
CSVDFGQGLQKTYNEQFF
TGCAGCGTTGATTTCGGCCAGGGTCTCCAGAAAACCTACAATGAGCAGTTCTTC
>.|TRBV6-2/TRBV6-3|.|TRBJ1-1
CATGSMNTEAFF
TGTGCTACGGGCAGTATGAACACTGAAGCTTTCTTT
>.|TRBV5-1|.|TRBJ1-2
CASSLRERSGVYTF
TGCGCCAGCAGCTTGCGGGAACGGAGTGGGGTTTACACCTTC
>.|TRBV14|.|TRBJ2-7
CASSRWEGNEQYF
TGTGCCAGCAGCCGTTGGGAAGGGAACGAGCAGTACTTC
>.|TRBV24-1|.|TRBJ1-1
CATSVGVTEAFF
TGTGCCACCAGTGTGGGGGTTACTGAAGCTTTCTTT
>few|TRBV20-1|.|TRBJ2-7
CSASGATYEQYF
TGCAGTGCTAGCGGGGCAACCTACGAGCAGTACTTC
>few|TRBV3-1|.|TRBJ1-2
CASSQVTGWSSYGYTF
TGTGCCAGCAGCCAAGTAACAGGGTGGAGTTCCTATGGCTACACCTTC
>few|TRBV6-2/TRBV6-3|.|TRBJ1-2
CASSYWGFHGYTF
TGTGCCAGCAGTTACTGGGGGTTCCATGGCTACACCTTC
>few|TRBV20-1|TRBD2|TRBJ2-4
CSAPAGGAKNIQYF
TGCAGTGCTCCGGCGGGGGGAGCCAAAAACATTCAGTACTTC
>few|TRBV12-3/TRBV12-4|.|TRBJ2-2
CASSPGTSNTGELFF
TGTGCCAGCAGTCCCGGGACATCGAACACCGGGGAGCTGTTTTTT
>.|TRBV7-2|.|TRBJ1-3
CASSLWTHSGNTIYF
TGTGCCAGCAGCTTATGGACTCACTCTGGAAACACCATATATTTT
>.|TRBV5-1|.|TRBJ1-3
CASSFDGGSGNTIYF
TGCGCCAGCAGCTTTGACGGGGGCTCTGGAAACACCATATATTTT
>.|TRBV7-9|.|TRBJ2-2
CASSLPRGALNTGELFF
TGTGCCAGCAGCCTACCTCGGGGGGCCCTGAACACCGGGGAGCTGTTTTTT
>.|TRBV25-1|.|TRBJ1-2
CASSPKVGGRVYGYTF
TGTGCCAGCAGCCCCAAGGTGGGGGGCCGGGTTTATGGCTACACCTTC
>.|TRBV6-5|.|TRBJ1-1
CATRYANTEAFF
TGTGCCACCAGGTACGCGAACACTGAAGCTTTCTTT
>few|TRBV4-3|.|TRBJ1-1
CASSQDYEGMNTEAFF
TGCGCCAGCAGCCAAGATTACGAGGGAATGAACACTGAAGCTTTCTTT